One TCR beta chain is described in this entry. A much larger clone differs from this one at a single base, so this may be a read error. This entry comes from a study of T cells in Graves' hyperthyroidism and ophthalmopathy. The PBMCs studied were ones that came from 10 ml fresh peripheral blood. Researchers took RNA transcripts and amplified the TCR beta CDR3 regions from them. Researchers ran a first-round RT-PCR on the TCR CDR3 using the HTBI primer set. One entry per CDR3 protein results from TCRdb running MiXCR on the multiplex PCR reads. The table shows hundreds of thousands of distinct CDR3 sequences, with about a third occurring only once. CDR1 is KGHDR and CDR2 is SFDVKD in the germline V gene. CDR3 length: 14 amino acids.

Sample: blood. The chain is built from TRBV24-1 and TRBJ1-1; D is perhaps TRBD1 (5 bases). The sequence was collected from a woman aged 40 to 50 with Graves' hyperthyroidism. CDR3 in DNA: TGTGCCAGCAGTTACACCGTCAGGGTCACTGAAGCTCTCTTT. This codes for CASSYTVRVTEALF.